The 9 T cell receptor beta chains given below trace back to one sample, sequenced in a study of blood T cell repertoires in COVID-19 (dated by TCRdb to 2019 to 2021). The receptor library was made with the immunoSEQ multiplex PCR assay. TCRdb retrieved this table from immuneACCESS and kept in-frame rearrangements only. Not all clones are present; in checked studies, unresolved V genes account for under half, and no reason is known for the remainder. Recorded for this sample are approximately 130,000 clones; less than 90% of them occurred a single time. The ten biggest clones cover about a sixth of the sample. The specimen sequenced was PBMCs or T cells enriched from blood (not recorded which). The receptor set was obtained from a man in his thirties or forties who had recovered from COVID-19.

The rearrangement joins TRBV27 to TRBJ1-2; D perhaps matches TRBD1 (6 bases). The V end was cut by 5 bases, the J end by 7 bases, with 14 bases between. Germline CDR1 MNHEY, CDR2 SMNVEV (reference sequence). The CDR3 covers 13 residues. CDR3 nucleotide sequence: TGTGCCAGCAGTATCCAGGGGTGGCGTGGCTACACCTTC. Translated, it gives CASSIQGWRGYTF.

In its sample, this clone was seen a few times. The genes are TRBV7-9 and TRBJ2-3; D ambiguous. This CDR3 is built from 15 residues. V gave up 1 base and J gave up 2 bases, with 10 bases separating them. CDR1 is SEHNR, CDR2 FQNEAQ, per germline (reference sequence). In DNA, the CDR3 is TGTGCCAGCAGCTTAGTTAGTCTGTTCACAGATACGCAGTATTTT. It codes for CASSLVSLFTDTQYF.

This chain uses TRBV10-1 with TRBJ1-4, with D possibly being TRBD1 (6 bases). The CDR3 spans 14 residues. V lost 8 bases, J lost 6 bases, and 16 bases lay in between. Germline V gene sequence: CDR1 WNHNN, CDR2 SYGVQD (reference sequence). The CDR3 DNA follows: TGCGCCAGCTCCGCCGGACAGCGAGATGAAAAACTGTTTTTT. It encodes CASSAGQRDEKLFF.

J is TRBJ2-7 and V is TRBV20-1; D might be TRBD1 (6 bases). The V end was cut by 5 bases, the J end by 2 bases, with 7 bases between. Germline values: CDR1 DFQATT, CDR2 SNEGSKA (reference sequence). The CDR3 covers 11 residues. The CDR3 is CSARQAYEQYF. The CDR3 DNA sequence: TGCAGTGCTCGACAGGCCTACGAGCAGTACTTC.

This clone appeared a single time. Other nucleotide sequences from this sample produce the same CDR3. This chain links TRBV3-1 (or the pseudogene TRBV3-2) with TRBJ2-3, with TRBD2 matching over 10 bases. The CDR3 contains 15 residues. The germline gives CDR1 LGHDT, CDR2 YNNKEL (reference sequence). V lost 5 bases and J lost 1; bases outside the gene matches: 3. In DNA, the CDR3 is TGTGCCAGCAGCAGCGGGACTAGCGGCACAGATACGCAGTATTTT. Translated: CASSSGTSGTDTQYF.

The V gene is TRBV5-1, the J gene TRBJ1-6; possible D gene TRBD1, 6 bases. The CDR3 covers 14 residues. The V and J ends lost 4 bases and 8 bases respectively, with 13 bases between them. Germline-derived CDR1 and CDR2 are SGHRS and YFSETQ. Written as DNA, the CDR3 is TGCGCCAGCAGCGAAGACAGGTTATATTCACCCCTCCACTTT. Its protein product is CASSEDRLYSPLHF.

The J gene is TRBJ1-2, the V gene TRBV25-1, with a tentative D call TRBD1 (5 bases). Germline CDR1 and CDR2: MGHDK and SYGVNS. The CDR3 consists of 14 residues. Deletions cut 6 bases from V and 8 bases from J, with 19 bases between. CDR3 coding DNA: TGTGCCAGCAGCCCGACAGAGAGAAGGCGCGGCTACACCTTC. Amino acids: CASSPTERRRGYTF.

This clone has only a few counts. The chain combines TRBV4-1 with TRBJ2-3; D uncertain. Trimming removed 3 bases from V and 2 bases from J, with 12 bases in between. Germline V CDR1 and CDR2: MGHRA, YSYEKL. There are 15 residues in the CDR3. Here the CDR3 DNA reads TGCGCCAGCAGCCACCAGTATGTCCTCACAGATACGCAGTATTTT. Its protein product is CASSHQYVLTDTQYF.

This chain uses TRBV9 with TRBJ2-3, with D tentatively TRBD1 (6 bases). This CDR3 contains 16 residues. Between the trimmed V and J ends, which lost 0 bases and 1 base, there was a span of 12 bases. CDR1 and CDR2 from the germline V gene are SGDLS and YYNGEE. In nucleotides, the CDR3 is TGTGCCAGCAGCGTAGGTGCAGGGGCGGGCACAGATACGCAGTATTTT. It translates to CASSVGAGAGTDTQYF.